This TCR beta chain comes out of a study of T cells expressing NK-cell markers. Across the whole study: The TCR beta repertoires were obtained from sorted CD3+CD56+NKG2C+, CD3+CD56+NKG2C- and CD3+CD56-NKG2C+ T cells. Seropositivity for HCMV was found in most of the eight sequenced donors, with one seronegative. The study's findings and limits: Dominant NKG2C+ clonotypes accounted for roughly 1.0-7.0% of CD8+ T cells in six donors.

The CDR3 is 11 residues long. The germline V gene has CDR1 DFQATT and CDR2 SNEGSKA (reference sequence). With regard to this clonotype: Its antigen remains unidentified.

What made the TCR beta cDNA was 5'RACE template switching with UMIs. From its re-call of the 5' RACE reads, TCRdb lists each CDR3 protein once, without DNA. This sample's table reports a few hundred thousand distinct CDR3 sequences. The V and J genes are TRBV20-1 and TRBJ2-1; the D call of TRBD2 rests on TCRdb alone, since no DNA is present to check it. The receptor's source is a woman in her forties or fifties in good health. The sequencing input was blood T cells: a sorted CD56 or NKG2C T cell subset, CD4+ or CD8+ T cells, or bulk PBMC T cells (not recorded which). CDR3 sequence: CSEVAGDEQFF.